The 22 T cell receptor beta chains reported below all come from one sample, sequenced in a study of shared clonotypes between healthy human individuals. This table comes from immunoSEQ multiplex PCR, and its TCRdb copy is limited to in-frame clones, with some not included. The sample has roughly 2,000,000 clones; around 95% are singletons. Terminally differentiated effector memory CD45RA+ cells were excluded from the naive CD8 cells, which were CD45RO-negative and positively selected for CCR7. The sample consisted of naive CD8+ T cells from PBMCs. These receptors were obtained from a man aged 18 to 30 in good health. Some clones in this sample may be carry-over from other donors' samples.

The chain couples TRBV5-1 to TRBJ1-1, with a weak D call TRBD1 (5 bases). Trimming took off 2 bases at V and 4 bases at J, with 9 bases between the two ends. CDR1 is SGHRS, CDR2 YFSETQ, per germline. CDR3 size: 13 residues. CDR3 sequence: CASSFRGGTEAFF. Here the CDR3 DNA reads TGCGCCAGCAGCTTTAGGGGAGGCACTGAAGCTTTCTTT. Based on the CDR3 plus reference TRBV5-1 and TRBJ1-1, the full variable domain is KAGVTQTPRYLIKTRGQQVTLSCSPISGHRSVSWYQQTPGQGLQFLFEYFSETQRNKGNFPGRFSGRQFSNSRSEMNVSTLELGDSALYLCASSFRGGTEAFFGQGTRLTVV.

The gene calls are TRBV7-8 and TRBJ2-1; the match to TRBD2 covers 13 bases. V was pared by 5 bases and J by 2 bases, with 15 bases of the junction left unmatched. The CDR3 consists of 20 residues. The germline V gene has CDR1 SGHVS and CDR2 FQNEAQ. For the CDR3, the DNA is TGTGCCAGCAGCCTTGGACTAGCGGGGGTCTCCTTGCCTCCCTACAATGAGCAGTTCTTC. Residues: CASSLGLAGVSLPPYNEQFF. The full variable domain, its missing parts supplied by reference TRBV7-8 and TRBJ2-1, is GAGVSQSPRYKVAKRGQDVALRCDPISGHVSLFWYQQALGQGPEFLTYFQNEAQLDKSGLPSDRFFAERPEGSVSTLKIQRTQQEDSAVYLCASSLGLAGVSLPPYNEQFFGPGTRLTVL.

The rearrangement links TRBV5-1 to TRBJ2-1; 9 nucleotides agree with TRBD2. Germline V gene lookup returns CDR1 SGHRS and CDR2 YFSETQ. There are 16 residues in the CDR3. V dropped 4 bases and J dropped 8; count of bases not matched to a gene: 13. This chain's CDR3 is CASSLGAISGSDEQFF. In DNA, the CDR3 is TGCGCCAGCAGCCTAGGGGCGATTAGCGGGAGTGATGAGCAGTTCTTC.

The chain uses TRBV7-2 and TRBJ2-6; D remains unclear. The CDR3 runs to 17 residues. Germline assignment: CDR1 SGHTA and CDR2 FQGNSA. V was trimmed by 2 bases and J by 3 bases, leaving 14 bases between them. The DNA of the CDR3 is TGTGCCAGCAGCTTAAACTGGGCTCCGGGTGGGGCCAACGTCCTGACTTTC. Amino acid sequence: CASSLNWAPGGANVLTF.

Remarks on this clone: Within the sample, other DNA sequences also encode this same CDR3. The CDR3 sequence is CSVDLATNEQFF. The CDR3 coding sequence is TGCAGCGTTGACCTAGCTACCAATGAGCAGTTCTTC. This chain links TRBV29-1 with TRBJ2-1, with D possibly matching TRBD2 (5 bases). Trimming took off 3 bases at V and 6 bases at J, with 9 bases between the two ends. Germline V gene lookup returns CDR1 SQVTM and CDR2 ANQGSEA. CDR3 length: 12 residues.

The V and J genes are TRBV13 and TRBJ2-1; TRBD2 aligns across 11 bases. Unmatched junction bases numbered 7, after V lost 1 base and J lost 8 bases. CDR1 is PRHDT, CDR2 FYEKMQ, per germline (reference sequence). The CDR3 has 16 amino acids. CDR3 region: CASSLVTSGRGDEQFF. CDR3 nucleotide sequence: TGTGCCAGCAGCTTAGTTACTAGCGGGAGAGGTGATGAGCAGTTCTTC.

This chain connects TRBV7-9 to TRBJ2-1; TRBD2 aligns across 9 bases. Germline CDR1 SEHNR, CDR2 FQNEAQ (reference sequence). V was pared by 2 bases and J by 3 bases, with 5 bases of the junction left unmatched. The CDR3 has 16 amino acids. In DNA, the CDR3 is TGTGCCAGCAGCTTACCGGGACTAGCCCTCTACAATGAGCAGTTCTTC. Translated, it gives CASSLPGLALYNEQFF.

The chain recombines TRBV30 with TRBJ1-5, with D hard to call. V lost 3 bases, J lost 0 bases, and 9 bases lay in between. The CDR3 contains 14 residues. CDR1 and CDR2 (germline): GTSNPN, SVGIG (reference sequence). The CDR3 DNA sequence: TGTGCCTGGAGGAGCCGTTATAGCAATCAGCCCCAGCATTTT. It is translated as CAWRSRYSNQPQHF.

This rearrangement joins TRBV21-1 to TRBJ2-3. TRBV21-1 is reported as a pseudogene. The CDR3 extends over 14 amino acids. The CDR3 region is CASSKDRGTVTQYF. The CDR3 DNA is TGTGCCAGCAGCAAAGATCGGGGCACGGTGACGCAGTATTTT.

This chain uses TRBV5-6 with TRBJ1-1; no definite D call. This CDR3 contains 14 residues. Germline V gives CDR1 SGHDT, CDR2 YYEEEE. V was cut by 4 bases and J by 2 bases, with 12 bases left in between. CDR3 nucleotides: TGTGCCAGCAGCCCGCGGACCCTTAACACTGAAGCTTTCTTT. This codes for CASSPRTLNTEAFF.

This rearrangement joins TRBV5-6 to TRBJ2-1, with 7 bases fitting TRBD2. With V trimmed by 0 bases and J by 8 bases, 5 bases remained unmatched. The CDR3 spans 14 residues. Germline-derived CDR1 and CDR2 are SGHDT and YYEEEE. This chain's CDR3 is CASSLVPSGDEQFF. CDR3 sequence (DNA): TGTGCCAGCAGCTTGGTCCCTAGCGGAGATGAGCAGTTCTTC.

The chain couples TRBV7-6 to TRBJ2-2, with D possibly TRBD1 on 6 matching bases. The germline V and J ends were trimmed by 5 bases and 2 bases, with 18 bases remaining between them. The CDR3 consists of 17 residues. Germline CDR1 reads SGHVS; CDR2 reads FNYEAQ. The CDR3 coding sequence is TGTGCCAGCAGCGAAGGAATGAGACAGGCCAACACCGGGGAGCTGTTTTTT. Translation gives CASSEGMRQANTGELFF.

The rearrangement uses TRBV7-9 and TRBJ1-2, with D unresolved. CDR1 is SEHNR and CDR2 is FQNEAQ in the germline V gene (reference sequence). V dropped 3 bases and J dropped 4 bases, with 12 bases sitting between them. The CDR3 sequence is 14 residues long. The CDR3 spells CASSFSAVFYGYTF. DNA of the CDR3: TGTGCCAGCAGCTTCTCGGCAGTCTTCTATGGCTACACCTTC.

This rearrangement joins TRBV5-1 to TRBJ2-1; no clear D. The length of the CDR3 is 17 residues. Trimming stripped 5 bases from V and 1 base from J, with 19 bases between. CDR1 is SGHRS and CDR2 is YFSETQ in the germline V gene. The CDR3 region is CASRVHSLAESYNEQFF. In DNA, the CDR3 is TGCGCCAGCAGAGTTCATAGCCTCGCCGAATCCTACAATGAGCAGTTCTTC. Combining the CDR3 with reference TRBV5-1 and TRBJ2-1 gives the whole variable domain KAGVTQTPRYLIKTRGQQVTLSCSPISGHRSVSWYQQTPGQGLQFLFEYFSETQRNKGNFPGRFSGRQFSNSRSEMNVSTLELGDSALYLCASRVHSLAESYNEQFFGPGTRLTVL.

The gene calls are TRBV27 and TRBJ2-7, with D maybe TRBD1 (6 bases). The CDR3 is made up of 14 amino acids. Germline V gene lookup returns CDR1 MNHEY and CDR2 SMNVEV (reference sequence). With 3 bases removed from V and 3 bases from J, the gap between germline ends came to 12 bases. The CDR3 DNA sequence: TGTGCCAGCAGTTTTAGAGGACAGCTCTACGAGCAGTACTTC. Encoded protein: CASSFRGQLYEQYF.

The chain has TRBV5-6 and TRBJ1-2; tentatively, D is TRBD1 (5 bases). CDR3 size: 14 residues. Germline V CDR1 and CDR2: SGHDT, YYEEEE. Trimming took 6 bases from V and 6 from J, leaving 18 bases between them. CDR3 DNA: TGTGCCAGCACCAAAGGGGTTTATTTCGATGGCTACACCTTC. Translated: CASTKGVYFDGYTF.

The chain carries TRBV2 and TRBJ2-2, with D uncertain. Germline V gene data show CDR1 as SNHLY and CDR2 as FYNNEI. This CDR3 has 14 amino acids. With 0 bases removed from V and 4 bases from J, the gap between germline ends came to 6 bases. The CDR3 sequence: CASSEAGSTGELFF. CDR3 nucleotide sequence: TGTGCCAGCAGTGAAGCCGGATCCACCGGGGAGCTGTTTTTT.

This sequence joins TRBV7-8 and TRBJ1-2; D is uncertain. The V gene's germline CDR1 is SGHVS and CDR2 FQNEAQ. The CDR3 spans 14 residues. V was clipped by 6 bases and J by 3 bases, with 14 bases between them. CDR3: CASRMGATDYGYTF. The CDR3 DNA is TGTGCCAGCAGGATGGGAGCGACGGACTATGGCTACACCTTC.

V is TRBV6-6 and J is TRBJ2-7; D tentatively fits TRBD1 or TRBD2 (5 bases each). This CDR3 is built from 15 residues. Deletions cut 8 bases from V and 5 bases from J, with 22 bases between. CDR1 is MNHNY, CDR2 SVGAGI, per germline (reference sequence). CDR3 protein: CASRLGAGREDEQYF. The CDR3 DNA reads TGTGCCAGCCGACTCGGGGCTGGACGTGAGGACGAGCAGTACTTC.

The chain joins TRBV7-9 to TRBJ1-1, with D hard to call. Germline loops: CDR1 SEHNR, CDR2 FQNEAQ (reference sequence). The CDR3 has 16 residues. V dropped 6 bases and J dropped 1 base, with 18 bases sitting between them. This CDR3 reads CASSLIGKGANTEAFF. DNA for the CDR3: TGTGCCAGCAGTTTAATCGGGAAAGGAGCGAACACTGAAGCTTTCTTT. The entire variable domain, with the rest obtained from reference TRBV7-9 and TRBJ1-1, is as follows: DTGVSQNPRHKITKRGQNVTFRCDPISEHNRLYWYRQTLGQGPEFLTYFQNEAQLEKSRLLSDRFSAERPKGSFSTLEIQRTEQGDSAMYLCASSLIGKGANTEAFFGQGTRLTVV.

This chain's CDR3 is CASRLTLTVNQPQHF. DNA for the CDR3: TGTGCCAGCAGACTTACTTTGACAGTCAATCAGCCCCAGCATTTT. V is TRBV6-6 and J is TRBJ1-5; D is possibly TRBD1 (5 bases). The V and J ends lost 6 bases and 3 bases respectively, with 15 bases between them. CDR1 and CDR2 from the germline V gene are MNHNY and SVGAGI (reference sequence). The CDR3 contains 15 residues.

Here the CDR3 DNA reads TGTGCCAGCAGCTCCCCCCCTTTTGTCGAGCAGTACTTC. This gives the protein CASSSPPFVEQYF. The genes are TRBV7-3 and TRBJ2-7, with D unresolved. Germline V lookup: CDR1 SGHTA, CDR2 FQGTGA. With 4 bases removed from V and 6 bases from J, the gap between germline ends came to 13 bases. The length of the CDR3 is 13 residues.